Each of the 9 T cell receptor beta chains below was sequenced from the same sample in a study of shared clonotypes between healthy human individuals. This table comes from immunoSEQ multiplex PCR, and its TCRdb copy is limited to in-frame clones, with some not included. This table holds approximately 2,300,000 clones, around 92% found once. The sample taken for sequencing was naive CD4+ T cells from PBMCs. The subset here: CD45RA+ positively selected. Receptors originate from a young man in good health. Some clones in this sample may be carry-over from other donors' samples.

The CDR3 loop is CATSTPRAGNYNEQFF. As DNA, the CDR3 is TGTGCCACCAGCACCCCTAGGGCGGGAAACTACAATGAGCAGTTCTTC. The V gene is TRBV15, the J gene TRBJ2-1; tentative D call: TRBD2 (6 bases). Germline-derived CDR1 and CDR2 are LNHNV and YYDKDF (reference sequence). This CDR3 is built from 16 residues. V lost 4 bases to trimming and J lost 3 bases, with 16 bases between them.

This chain joins TRBV5-1 and TRBJ1-4; D call uncertain. Trimming stripped 1 base from V and 7 bases from J, with 11 bases between. The CDR3 consists of 14 residues. Per germline, CDR1 SGHRS and CDR2 YFSETQ. CDR3 nucleotides: TGCGCCAGCAGCTTGAGTCCAGGAAGTGAAAAACTGTTTTTT. This encodes CASSLSPGSEKLFF.

This chain uses TRBV11-2 with TRBJ1-4; the match to TRBD1 covers 7 bases. Trimming at V came to 5 bases and at J to 3 bases, leaving 6 bases not matched to a gene. The CDR3 runs to 15 residues. Per the germline V gene, CDR1 is SGHAT and CDR2 is FQNNGV. This CDR3 reads CASSPRGQSNEKLFF. CDR3 DNA: TGTGCCAGCAGCCCCAGGGGACAGTCTAATGAAAAACTGTTTTTT.

The chain joins TRBV30 to TRBJ2-5; 8 bases match TRBD1. The ends lost 7 bases at V and 0 bases at J; junction bases unmatched: 13. Per the germline V gene, CDR1 is GTSNPN and CDR2 is SVGIG (reference sequence). The CDR3 sequence is 16 residues long. The CDR3 bases are TGTGCCTCGTCCTACCTCCGGGACAGGAACCAAGAGACCCAGTACTTC. Its translation: CASSYLRDRNQETQYF.

The V call is TRBV10-3, the J call TRBJ2-1; possibly TRBD1 or TRBD2 for D (6 bases each). The CDR3 totals 12 residues. The germline V and J ends were trimmed by 10 bases and 8 bases, with 15 bases remaining between them. CDR1 and CDR2 (germline): ENHRY, SYGVKD. This CDR3 is CATETRGDEQFF. The CDR3 region has the DNA TGTGCCACCGAAACTAGGGGGGATGAGCAGTTCTTC.

The count of this clone is one. The chain joins TRBV5-1 to TRBJ2-3; TRBD1 agrees at 9 bases. V was pared by 4 bases and J by 1 base, with 7 bases of the junction left unmatched. Germline loops: CDR1 SGHRS, CDR2 YFSETQ. CDR3 length: 16 amino acids. In nucleotides, the CDR3 is TGCGCCAGCAGCAGGGGACAGGGTTTGGGCACAGATACGCAGTATTTT. Translated, it gives CASSRGQGLGTDTQYF.

V usage is TRBV7-9 and J usage is TRBJ1-1; D gene uncertain. This CDR3 spans 12 amino acids. Germline CDR1 SEHNR, CDR2 FQNEAQ (reference sequence). Trimming left V 5 bases short and J 11 bases short, with 15 bases between. The CDR3 reads CASSPSGRSAFF. The CDR3 coding sequence is TGTGCCAGCAGCCCCTCGGGCAGATCCGCTTTCTTT.

CDR3 nucleotides: TGTGCCAGCAGTGGGGAAGGGGGACGTGGCTACACCTTC. Translating it yields CASSGEGGRGYTF. The chain uses TRBV2 and TRBJ1-2, with a tentative D call TRBD1 (6 bases). The V gene lost 4 bases and the J gene lost 7 bases, with 13 bases spanning the gap. The V gene's germline CDR1 is SNHLY and CDR2 FYNNEI. This CDR3 region has 13 residues.

This rearrangement joins TRBV5-4 to TRBJ1-1, with D uncertain. CDR1 and CDR2 from the germline V gene are SGHNT and YYREEE (reference sequence). The V end lost 4 bases, the J end lost 4 bases, and 14 bases lay between the germline ends. The CDR3 covers 14 residues. The CDR3 DNA follows: TGTGCCAGCAGCCTCCGGTCCCCAGGCACTGAAGCTTTCTTT. It specifies CASSLRSPGTEAFF.